This T cell receptor beta chain was retrieved from a study of read filtering for tumor transcriptome and immune sequencing. Study observations and caveats: Correlation between methods rose after single-read clonotypes were removed.

The length of the CDR3 is 15 residues. The V gene end was trimmed by 0 bases and the J gene end by 4 bases; junction bases not matched to a gene: 1. Germline CDR1 reads LGHNA; CDR2 reads YSLEER. This clonotype was seen many times. What it recognizes is unknown. Molecular barcoded adaptors covering alpha/delta and beta/gamma chains were used on about 390 ng RNA. Each CDR3 protein gets one entry after TCRdb re-called the reads with MiXCR. The table shows approximately 20,000 distinct CDR3 sequences, with around 20% occurring only once. The sample taken for sequencing was a population of CD138-negative cells sorted from bone marrow. This clonotype was sampled from a donor over 35 with multiple myeloma. The chain employs TRBV4-3 and TRBJ2-1; TRBD2 matches at 9 bases. This CDR3 reads CASSQETSGYNEQFF. CDR3 DNA: TGCGCCAGCAGCCAAGAAACTAGCGGGTACAATGAGCAGTTCTTC.